This is a list of T cell receptor beta chains from one sample in a study of T cell changes during pregnancy in multiple sclerosis. Some clones are missing from TCRdb's copy, which holds only in-frame ones; the method was immunoSEQ multiplex PCR. This table holds some 70,000 clones, roughly 90% found once. The sample consisted of peripheral blood, taken after pregnancy. The receptors were sampled from a female donor in good health, enrolled as a control in a pregnancy study. The CDR3 runs from the conserved cysteine through the conserved F or W. Each record gives: D gene, J gene, CDR3 length, V gene, clone size, CDR3 protein, CDR3 DNA. D genes are given only for firm matches. A clone size is listed for some rows: how often the clone was seen (once, few, many), or a class if it is expanded.

>-|TRBJ1-6|16|TRBV4-1|-
CASSQDGRTLNSPLHF
TGCGCCAGCAGCCAAGACGGGAGGACTCTGAATTCACCCCTCCACTTT
>-|TRBJ1-1|14|TRBV4-3|-
CASSQGHQNTEAFF
TGCGCCAGCAGCCAGGGACACCAGAACACTGAAGCTTTCTTT
>TRBD1|TRBJ1-6|17|TRBV27|once
CASSPLQGQGDASPLHF
TGTGCCAGCAGTCCACTTCAGGGGCAGGGGGACGCATCACCCCTCCACTTT
>-|TRBJ1-1|13|TRBV2|-
CASSGRHNTEAFF
TGTGCCAGCAGCGGCCGACATAACACTGAAGCTTTCTTT
>-|TRBJ2-7|15|TRBV2|-
CASSVVRVGVDEQYF
TGTGCCAGCAGTGTTGTCAGGGTAGGAGTTGACGAGCAGTACTTC
>-|TRBJ1-1|14|TRBV30|few
CAWSLGVAVAEAFF
TGTGCCTGGAGCCTCGGGGTGGCCGTCGCTGAAGCTTTCTTT
>TRBD1|TRBJ1-3|16|TRBV7-8|few
CASSVGQGFSGNTIYF
TGTGCCAGCAGCGTCGGACAGGGGTTCTCTGGAAACACCATATATTTT
>-|TRBJ1-5|12|TRBV7-2|-
CASSLDSQPQHF
TGTGCCAGCAGCTTAGACAGTCAGCCCCAGCATTTT
>-|TRBJ1-1|11|TRBV12-5|-
CASGLNLVAFF
TGTGCTAGTGGTTTAAATCTAGTAGCTTTCTTT
>-|TRBJ2-7|10|TRBV2|-
CASSGYEQYF
TGTGCCAGCAGCGGGTACGAGCAGTACTTC
>TRBD1|TRBJ1-2|16|TRBV5-5|-
CASSLALGTGGNGYTF
TGTGCCAGCAGCTTGGCTTTGGGTACAGGGGGCAATGGCTACACCTTC
>-|TRBJ1-2|15|TRBV9|-
CASSVDGTPNYGYTF
TGTGCCAGCAGCGTAGATGGCACCCCTAACTATGGCTACACCTTC
>TRBD1|TRBJ1-4|14|TRBV19|-
CASSIDRVEVKLFF
TGTGCCAGTAGTATCGACAGGGTTGAGGTAAAACTGTTTTTT
>TRBD2|TRBJ2-7|14|TRBV5-1|-
CASSAGGTAYEQYF
TGCGCCAGCAGCGCGGGGGGGACCGCCTACGAGCAGTACTTC
>-|TRBJ2-1|12|TRBV5-6|once
CASTLTTNEQFF
TGTGCCAGCACTTTGACTACGAATGAGCAGTTCTTC
>-|TRBJ2-2|13|TRBV6-6|-
CAAKAGGYGELFF
TGTGCCGCAAAAGCCGGGGGATACGGGGAGCTGTTTTTT
>TRBD1|TRBJ1-3|14|TRBV19|-
CASRDRGSGNTIYF
TGTGCCAGTAGGGACAGGGGATCAGGAAACACCATATATTTT
>TRBD1|TRBJ1-2|19|TRBV5-1|-
CASSYGLIIDRVRGYGYTF
TGCGCCAGCAGTTACGGGCTTATAATCGACAGGGTACGAGGCTATGGCTACACCTTC
>TRBD2|TRBJ2-3|20|TRBV7-8|-
CASSLGGLAGGPQRTDTQYF
TGTGCCAGCAGCTTAGGGGGACTAGCGGGAGGGCCTCAAAGGACAGATACGCAGTATTTT
>-|TRBJ1-2|15|TRBV5-6|-
CASSVQGRVYYGYTF
TGTGCCAGCAGCGTCCAGGGCAGGGTATACTATGGCTACACCTTC
>-|TRBJ2-3|15|TRBV10-3|-
CAISQTSASTDTQYF
TGTGCCATCAGCCAGACTAGTGCTAGCACAGATACGCAGTATTTT
>TRBD1|TRBJ2-1|15|TRBV5-4|-
CASSLGDRGSNEQFF
TGTGCCAGCAGCTTAGGGGACAGGGGATCCAATGAGCAGTTCTTC
>-|TRBJ1-1|14|TRBV4-1|-
CASSQDLRNTEAFF
TGCGCCAGCAGCCAAGACTTGAGAAACACTGAAGCTTTCTTT
>TRBD2|TRBJ2-7|14|TRBV6-4|-
CATPPSGSSYEQYF
TGTGCCACACCCCCTAGCGGGAGCTCCTACGAGCAGTACTTC
>-|TRBJ1-6|16|TRBV4-3|-
CASSQDATVYNSPLHF
TGCGCCAGCAGCCAAGATGCGACAGTCTATAATTCACCCCTCCACTTT
>TRBD1|TRBJ1-1|13|TRBV5-1|-
CASSSGQLMEAFF
TGCGCCAGCAGCTCGGGACAGCTGATGGAAGCTTTCTTT
>-|TRBJ1-2|11|TRBV6-5|-
CASGGGYGYTF
TGTGCCAGCGGGGGGGGCTATGGCTACACCTTC